The 28 T cell receptor beta chains presented below share a single source sample, sequenced in a study of Graves' ophthalmopathy and Graves' hyperthyroidism. Amplified TCR beta CDR3 regions were obtained using RNA transcripts as template. HTBI primers were used in a first-round RT-PCR, which preceded a second-round multiplex PCR. Each CDR3 protein gets one entry after TCRdb re-called the multiplex PCR reads with MiXCR. The sample has roughly 600,000 distinct CDR3 sequences; about 40% are singletons. The sample consisted of peripheral blood or thyroid tissue (not recorded which). The receptors derive from an adult man with Graves' hyperthyroidism.

Comments on this clonotype: The DNA is omitted, as the CDR3 cannot be located on it reliably, and the CDR3 follows TCRdb's listing. The chain combines TRBV19 with TRBJ2-7; TRBD1 is taken as the D call from the table, unchecked against the DNA. The CDR3 has 14 residues if both end residues are counted. Per the germline V gene, CDR1 is LNHDA and CDR2 is SQIVND (reference sequence). This CDR3 is CASTSGPSYNEQFF.

This clonotype was recorded at least ten times. The chain joins TRBV12-3 or TRBV12-4 to TRBJ2-5; TRBD2 is a possible D gene (7 bases). The CDR3 sequence is 15 residues long. V was clipped by 7 bases and J by 5 bases, with 20 bases between them. This CDR3 is CASTSWGGGVETQYF. CDR3 coding DNA: TGTGCCAGCACCTCATGGGGGGGGGGCGTGGAGACCCAGTACTTC.

This clonotype turned up a few times. The V gene is TRBV27, the J gene TRBJ2-6, with a possible D match to TRBD1 (5 bases). Trimming took off 5 bases at V and 0 bases at J, with 11 bases between the two ends. Germline lookup yields CDR1 MNHEY and CDR2 SMNVEV (reference sequence). The CDR3 sequence is 16 residues long. CDR3 residues: CASSLRVGSGANVLTF. DNA for the CDR3: TGTGCCAGCAGTCTCAGGGTGGGCTCTGGGGCCAACGTCCTGACTTTC.

This clonotype turned up a few times. The rearrangement uses TRBV2 and TRBJ2-7, with D tentatively TRBD1 (5 bases). The CDR3 runs 14 residues. V was shortened by 5 bases and J by 2 bases, with 13 bases between the two germline ends. Germline V gene lookup returns CDR1 SNHLY and CDR2 FYNNEI. CDR3 amino acids: CASSSRQPAYEQYF. Written as DNA, the CDR3 is TGTGCCAGCAGTTCGCGACAGCCAGCCTACGAGCAGTACTTC.

V and J are TRBV2 and TRBJ2-2, with D perhaps TRBD1 or TRBD2 (5 bases each). Per germline, CDR1 SNHLY and CDR2 FYNNEI. This CDR3 spans 16 amino acids. V was shortened by 6 bases and J by 0 bases, with 14 bases between the two germline ends. The CDR3 region has the DNA TGTGCCAGCAGGCCGTGGGACGTAACGAACACCGGGGAGCTGTTTTTT. This sequence encodes CASRPWDVTNTGELFF.

This clonotype was detected a few times. The CDR3 here is CAWSTPGQGSEQYF. The CDR3 region has the DNA TGTGCCTGGAGTACTCCGGGACAGGGGTCCGAGCAGTACTTC. The chain joins TRBV30 to TRBJ2-7; 10 positions match TRBD1. Germline V lookup: CDR1 GTSNPN, CDR2 SVGIG (reference sequence). The CDR3 is 14 residues long. V lost 2 bases and J lost 6; bases outside the gene matches: 7.

This clonotype was observed many times. The chain joins TRBV2 to TRBJ1-1, with D possibly TRBD1 on 5 matching bases. Germline assignment: CDR1 SNHLY and CDR2 FYNNEI. The CDR3 covers 14 residues. Trimming cost V 3 bases and J 6 bases, with 14 bases left between them. The CDR3: CASSENGGNAEAFF. The CDR3 nucleotides are TGTGCCAGCAGTGAGAATGGGGGAAACGCTGAAGCTTTCTTT.

In its sample, this clonotype was seen a few times. V usage is TRBV29-1 and J usage is TRBJ1-5; D not certain. CDR3 length: 14 amino acids. Germline loops: CDR1 SQVTM, CDR2 ANQGSEA. Between the trimmed V and J ends, which lost 5 bases and 4 bases, there was a span of 15 bases. The CDR3 is CSVSLPDGNQPQHF. CDR3 nucleotides: TGCAGCGTTTCTTTACCTGACGGGAATCAGCCCCAGCATTTT.

The chain links TRBV29-1 to TRBJ2-6; D is unclear. CDR3 size: 13 residues. V lost 4 bases to trimming and J lost 4 bases, with 8 bases between them. Germline V gene data show CDR1 as SQVTM and CDR2 as ANQGSEA. CDR3 region: CSVGEQGANVLTF. Written as DNA, the CDR3 is TGCAGCGTTGGAGAACAGGGGGCCAACGTCCTGACTTTC.

V is TRBV10-3 and J is TRBJ1-1; TRBD1 might be the D (5 bases). Per germline, CDR1 ENHRY and CDR2 SYGVKD. Deletions cut 2 bases from V and 4 bases from J, with 17 bases between. The CDR3 covers 16 residues. The CDR3 nucleotides read TGTGCCATCAGTGAGCCCAGTCTAACAAGGGGCACTGAAGCTTTCTTT. Its translation: CAISEPSLTRGTEAFF.

This clonotype appeared many times. This chain links TRBV6-1 with TRBJ1-6, with TRBD1 matching 8 bases. Per germline, CDR1 MNHNS and CDR2 SASEGT. This CDR3 has 16 residues. Trimming removed 3 bases from V and 5 bases from J; junction bases left unmatched: 6. DNA for the CDR3: TGTGCCAGCAGTGAGCGAACAGGGGGAGATAATTCACCCCTCCACTTT. Translated: CASSERTGGDNSPLHF.

A remark on this clonotype: The junction departs from the called germline gene at one end, perhaps through a read error. The chain recombines TRBV7-2 with TRBJ2-7, with 10 bases lining up with TRBD1. The CDR3 length is 10 residues. Germline V gene data show CDR1 as SGHTA and CDR2 as FQGNSA. CDR3 DNA sequence: TGTGCCAGCAGCTCTAGGGGACAGGGGTTC. Residues: CASSSRGQGF.

This clonotype showed up many times. The CDR3 loop reads CAISPMGGTLYGYTF. The DNA of the CDR3 is TGTGCCATCAGCCCCATGGGGGGTACACTCTATGGCTACACCTTC. The V gene is TRBV10-3, the J gene TRBJ1-2; maybe TRBD1 (5 bases). Between the trimmed V and J ends, which lost 6 bases and 4 bases, there was a span of 18 bases. Per germline, CDR1 ENHRY and CDR2 SYGVKD. This CDR3 is built from 15 residues.

The table lists this clonotype with many counts. The chain's CDR3 is CASSVAPVNTEAFF. The DNA for the CDR3 is TGTGCCAGCAGCGTAGCGCCAGTGAACACTGAAGCTTTCTTT. V is TRBV9 and J is TRBJ1-1; D call uncertain. Germline CDR1 is SGDLS and CDR2 is YYNGEE. The CDR3 is 14 amino acids. V was shortened by 0 bases and J by 0 bases, with 6 bases between the two germline ends.

This clonotype was seen at least ten times. The CDR3 sequence: CASSPEIGEQYF. The CDR3 DNA reads TGCGCCAGCAGCCCCGAGATCGGGGAGCAGTACTTC. The chain combines TRBV5-1 with TRBJ2-7; D not resolved. The CDR3 consists of 12 residues. V was shortened by 4 bases and J by 7 bases, with 12 bases between the two germline ends. CDR1 is SGHRS, CDR2 YFSETQ, per germline.

There are many counts of this clonotype. At one boundary the junction diverges from the germline segment, which might be a read error. The genes are TRBV10-1 and TRBJ2-7; D call uncertain. The CDR3 runs to 15 residues. Germline CDR1 reads WNHNN; CDR2 reads SYGVQD (reference sequence). In DNA form, the CDR3 reads TGCGCCAGCGGTGAGTCGGGCTTGACCTCCTACGAGCAGTACTTC. The encoded protein is CASGESGLTSYEQYF.

This clonotype showed up many times. The chain joins TRBV29-1 to TRBJ1-4; possible D gene TRBD1, 6 bases. Trimming took 2 bases from V and 8 from J, leaving 18 bases between them. CDR3 length equals 15 residues. CDR1 SQVTM and CDR2 ANQGSEA come from the germline V gene. The CDR3 sequence: CSVERGGLRGEKLFF. The CDR3 DNA reads TGCAGCGTTGAAAGGGGGGGACTACGAGGGGAAAAACTGTTTTTT.

The chain links TRBV2 to TRBJ2-7, with TRBD1 as a possible D gene (6 bases). Germline CDR1 SNHLY, CDR2 FYNNEI. The CDR3 extends over 13 amino acids. The V gene lost 5 bases and the J gene lost 7 bases, with 15 bases spanning the gap. The DNA for the CDR3 is TGTGCCAGCAGTTCACACACAGGGCTGGAGCAGTACTTC. Translating gives CASSSHTGLEQYF.

In its sample, this clonotype was seen many times. The CDR3 bases are TGCAGTGCTGCCCCCAGGGTGGGGGGAAACACCATATATTTT. Translated, it gives CSAAPRVGGNTIYF. This rearrangement joins TRBV20-1 to TRBJ1-3; maybe TRBD1 (5 bases). V gave up 5 bases and J gave up 4 bases, with 15 bases separating them. This CDR3 has 14 residues. CDR1 and CDR2 from the germline V gene are DFQATT and SNEGSKA (reference sequence).

In this sample, this clonotype turned up a few times. The CDR3, as DNA: TGTGCCAGCAGACCTAGGGGTTTGGAGAGCAATCAGCCCCAGCATTTT. This translates into CASRPRGLESNQPQHF. The rearrangement links TRBV6-1 to TRBJ1-5; D is perhaps TRBD1 (5 bases). The CDR3 is made up of 16 amino acids. The V end was cut by 6 bases, the J end by 1 base, with 16 bases between. Germline-derived CDR1 and CDR2 are MNHNS and SASEGT.

The table lists this clonotype with a few counts. This rearrangement joins TRBV5-5 to TRBJ1-3; the match to TRBD1 covers 11 bases. The germline CDR1 and CDR2 sequences are SGHKS and YYEKEE (reference sequence). The CDR3 sequence is 14 residues long. J lost 9 bases, V lost 4 bases, and 6 bases had no gene match. The CDR3: CASSVRDRGTTIYF. The DNA for the CDR3 is TGTGCCAGCAGCGTCCGGGACAGGGGGACCACCATATATTTT.

This clonotype was picked up a small number of times. This chain uses TRBV12-3 or TRBV12-4 with TRBJ2-7, with D tentatively TRBD1 or TRBD2 (5 bases each). The CDR3 is 13 amino acids. V lost 6 bases and J 3 bases, leaving 12 bases between the germline ends. The CDR3 DNA follows: TGTGCCAGCAGGGCAGGGAGTAACTACGAGCAGTACTTC. Residues: CASRAGSNYEQYF.

This clonotype was counted many times. The V gene is TRBV20-1, the J gene TRBJ1-1; 7 nucleotides agree with TRBD1. This CDR3 is 14 amino acids long. The V segment lost 6 bases and the J segment 0 bases; nucleotides outside the gene matches: 7. Germline V gene sequence: CDR1 DFQATT, CDR2 SNEGSKA (reference sequence). As DNA, the CDR3 is TGCAGTGCCCCCAAGGGACAGCTGAACACTGAAGCTTTCTTT. Amino acids: CSAPKGQLNTEAFF.

This clonotype was detected ten times or more. V gene TRBV11-1 combines with J gene TRBJ2-7; D might be TRBD1 (5 bases). With 5 bases removed from V and 0 bases from J, the gap between germline ends came to 8 bases. Per the germline V gene, CDR1 is SGHAT and CDR2 is FQDESV (reference sequence). The CDR3 consists of 13 residues. In DNA, the CDR3 is TGTGCCAGCAGCCGACAGAGCTCCTACGAGCAGTACTTC. Translation: CASSRQSSYEQYF.

This clonotype was detected ten times or more. The V call is TRBV20-1, the J call TRBJ2-5; 12 bases are a match to TRBD2. There are 15 residues in the CDR3. Losses at the gene ends were 3 bases for V and 4 bases for J; bases not matched to a gene: 6. Looked up from germline, CDR1 is DFQATT and CDR2 is SNEGSKA (reference sequence). The chain's CDR3 is CSASPSGGAVETQYF. CDR3 sequence (DNA): TGCAGTGCTAGCCCTAGCGGGGGGGCCGTAGAGACCCAGTACTTC.

The chain recombines TRBV6-1 with TRBJ2-7; possibly TRBD1 for D (6 bases). Germline CDR1 is MNHNS and CDR2 is SASEGT. V shed 5 bases and J shed 5 bases, with 25 bases lying between them. The CDR3 sequence is 17 residues long. The CDR3 protein is CASSLSPTPQGINEQYF. Here the CDR3 DNA reads TGTGCCAGCAGTTTATCACCCACCCCTCAGGGGATCAACGAGCAGTACTTC.

The chain has TRBV7-2 and TRBJ2-5; D is tentatively TRBD1 or TRBD2 (5 bases each). Trimming left V 3 bases short and J 0 bases short, with 14 bases between. This CDR3 comprises 16 residues. CDR1 is SGHTA and CDR2 is FQGNSA in the germline V gene. DNA of the CDR3: TGTGCCAGCAGCTTGGGGGACGTCCTGTACCAAGAGACCCAGTACTTC. Protein: CASSLGDVLYQETQYF.

This clonotype was counted between two and nine times. The chain combines TRBV15 with TRBJ2-7, with D possibly matching TRBD1 (6 bases). CDR3 size: 13 residues. The germline CDR1 and CDR2 sequences are LNHNV and YYDKDF (reference sequence). With 1 base removed from V and 6 bases from J, the gap between germline ends came to 10 bases. DNA of the CDR3: TGTGCCACCAGCAGAGTCCAGGGGCTCGAGCAGTACTTC. It translates to CATSRVQGLEQYF.